Listed below are T cell receptor beta chains from one sample, sequenced in a study of cytomegalovirus exposure and HLA in healthy donors. Sequencing used immunoSEQ multiplex PCR; TCRdb keeps in-frame clones, though not all of them. The table lists 99,000 or so clones, roughly 79% of them singletons. The sequenced sample was PBMCs. The source of these receptors is a man aged 35-49 years in good health and CMV-seronegative. Each CDR3 is given with its conserved first and last residue. The order of the fields is J gene, D gene, clone size, V gene, CDR3 protein, CDR3 DNA. The D gene is left open where the match is weak. Clone size is stated in some rows and not others, as once, few, many or a class when expanded.

>TRBJ2-2|-|-|TRBV7-2
CASSLAGVVGGNTGELFF
TGTGCCAGCAGCTTAGCGGGCGTCGTAGGAGGGAACACCGGGGAGCTGTTTTTT
>TRBJ1-1|TRBD1|few|TRBV11-2
CASSLVGGRTEAFF
TGTGCCAGCAGCTTAGTAGGGGGCCGCACTGAAGCTTTCTTT
>TRBJ1-3|TRBD1|few|TRBV6-1
CASSEQNRGANTIYF
TGTGCCAGCAGTGAACAAAACAGGGGGGCCAACACCATATATTTT
>TRBJ1-2|-|-|TRBV5-6
CASSLGGRGVLNYGYTF
TGTGCCAGCAGCTTGGGGGGCAGGGGAGTACTTAATTATGGCTACACCTTC
>TRBJ1-2|-|-|TRBV9
CASSVREANYGYTF
TGTGCCAGCAGCGTAAGGGAGGCCAACTATGGCTACACCTTC
>TRBJ1-1|-|-|TRBV19
CASSPNGGVVLNTEAFF
TGTGCCAGTAGCCCCAATGGGGGGGTTGTACTGAACACTGAAGCTTTCTTT
>TRBJ2-1|TRBD2|-|TRBV7-7
CASSAIAGPYNEQFF
TGTGCCAGCAGCGCAATAGCGGGACCGTACAATGAGCAGTTCTTC
>TRBJ2-1|TRBD2|once|TRBV19
CASSGGDEQFF
TGTGCCAGTAGTGGGGGGGATGAGCAGTTCTTC
>TRBJ1-5|TRBD1|-|TRBV7-8
CASSGDRAGQPQHF
TGTGCCAGCAGCGGAGACAGGGCCGGACAGCCCCAGCATTTT
>TRBJ1-6|-|few|TRBV27
CASSFLNANSPLHF
TGTGCCAGCAGTTTTCTAAACGCCAATTCACCCCTCCACTTT
>TRBJ2-7|-|-|TRBV14
CASSQALLRGEQYF
TGTGCCAGCAGCCAAGCCCTCCTTCGGGGCGAGCAGTACTTC
>TRBJ2-3|-|-|TRBV7-9
CASSWGRTDTQYF
TGTGCCAGCAGCTGGGGCAGAACAGATACGCAGTATTTT
>TRBJ2-7|-|-|TRBV5-4
CASSLGRGSYEQYF
TGTGCCAGCAGCTTGGGACGAGGTTCTTACGAGCAGTACTTC
>TRBJ1-5|TRBD1|once|TRBV6-5
CASRGTGNQPQHF
TGTGCCAGCAGAGGGACAGGTAATCAGCCCCAGCATTTT
>TRBJ1-1|-|-|TRBV7-9
CSSSLAQVGRGTEAFF
TGTTCCAGCAGCTTAGCGCAGGTAGGGAGAGGCACTGAAGCTTTCTTT
>TRBJ2-7|TRBD1|-|TRBV19
CASSPGGTGFPNEQYF
TGTGCCAGTAGTCCAGGAGGGACAGGGTTTCCCAACGAGCAGTACTTC
>TRBJ2-5|-|-|TRBV27
CASSRAGKEWEQYF
TGTGCCAGCAGTAGGGCGGGCAAAGAATGGGAGCAGTACTTC
>TRBJ1-5|-|once|TRBV7-9
CASSPTGHSNQPQHF
TGTGCCAGCAGCCCGACGGGACATAGCAATCAGCCCCAGCATTTT
>TRBJ2-2|-|few|TRBV7-9
CASSLSGSGELFF
TGTGCCAGCAGCTTGTCGGGTTCCGGGGAGCTGTTTTTT
>TRBJ2-3|-|few|TRBV5-1
CASRLLELVENTQYF
TGCGCCAGCAGATTACTAGAGTTGGTGGAAAATACGCAGTATTTT
>TRBJ2-3|TRBD2|-|TRBV29-1
CSVEGREGTDTQYF
TGCAGCGTTGAGGGGCGGGAGGGCACAGATACGCAGTATTTT
>TRBJ1-3|TRBD1|-|TRBV6-1
CAAQGSFSGNTIYF
TGTGCCGCACAGGGGTCTTTCTCTGGAAACACCATATATTTT
>TRBJ2-1|TRBD2|-|TRBV6-4
CASSEASGGAHEQFF
TGTGCCAGCAGTGAAGCTAGCGGGGGGGCCCATGAGCAGTTCTTC
>TRBJ2-2|-|-|TRBV18
CASSSGPNTGELFF
TGTGCCAGCTCAAGCGGACCAAACACCGGGGAGCTGTTTTTT
>TRBJ1-3|-|-|TRBV7-9
CASRILTGVSGNTIYF
TGTGCCAGCAGAATTTTAACAGGCGTCTCTGGAAACACCATATATTTT
>TRBJ2-5|TRBD2|few|TRBV7-9
CASSLIPTSPPRETQYF
TGTGCCAGCAGCCTCATTCCGACTAGCCCCCCCCGAGAGACCCAGTACTTC
>TRBJ2-7|TRBD1|-|TRBV5-5
CASSLAGGLPDTQYF
TGTGCCAGCAGCTTGGCAGGGGGCCTTCCGGACACGCAGTACTTC
>TRBJ1-5|TRBD1|-|TRBV6-6
CASSQGTVPTQPQHF
TGTGCCAGCAGTCAGGGGACAGTCCCTACTCAGCCCCAGCATTTT
>TRBJ1-5|-|-|TRBV7-2
CASSSGYQGNQPQHF
TGTGCCAGCAGCTCTGGATACCAGGGTAATCAGCCCCAGCATTTT
>TRBJ2-7|TRBD1|-|TRBV5-6
CASRETGGFLEQYF
TGTGCCAGCAGAGAGACAGGGGGATTCCTGGAGCAGTACTTC
>TRBJ2-7|-|-|TRBV10-2
CASSEGGRSYEQYF
TGCGCCAGCAGTGAAGGCGGTCGATCCTACGAGCAGTACTTC
>TRBJ2-1|TRBD2|-|TRBV7-9
CASRQAGALTDEQFF
TGTGCCAGCAGGCAAGCGGGAGCGTTAACCGATGAGCAGTTCTTC
>TRBJ1-1|TRBD1|-|TRBV6-5
CASRRQGGENTEAFF
TGTGCCAGCAGGAGACAGGGGGGCGAAAACACTGAAGCTTTCTTT
>TRBJ1-1|-|few|TRBV10-3
CAISAGSTEAFF
TGTGCCATCAGCGCAGGTTCCACTGAAGCTTTCTTT
>TRBJ2-2|-|-|TRBV15
CATSRLVPGQNTGELFF
TGTGCCACCAGCAGACTAGTTCCGGGACAGAACACCGGGGAGCTGTTTTTT
>TRBJ1-2|TRBD1|-|TRBV2
CASGSKVGQGALYGYTF
TGTGCCAGCGGATCAAAAGTGGGGCAGGGGGCTCTCTATGGCTACACCTTC
>TRBJ1-4|-|few|TRBV5-6
CASSSQGLGEKLFF
TGTGCCAGCAGCTCCCAGGGGCTCGGCGAAAAACTGTTTTTT
>TRBJ2-2|TRBD1|-|TRBV25-1
CASTRTGDTGELFF
TGTGCCAGCACCCGGACAGGGGACACCGGGGAGCTGTTTTTT
>TRBJ2-7|TRBD1|-|TRBV27
CASSLGTGGFSIYEQYF
TGTGCCAGCAGTTTGGGGACAGGGGGATTCTCGATCTACGAGCAGTACTTC
>TRBJ1-2|-|-|TRBV27
CASSFGGMGGYTF
TGTGCCAGCAGTTTCGGAGGGATGGGTGGCTACACCTTC
>TRBJ2-7|TRBD2|-|TRBV6-5
CASSYHSGEPYEQYF
TGTGCCAGCAGTTATCATAGCGGGGAGCCCTACGAGCAGTACTTC
>TRBJ2-3|-|once|TRBV7-2
CASSLVSDTQYF
TGTGCCAGCAGCTTAGTCTCAGATACGCAGTATTTT
>TRBJ2-6|-|-|TRBV7-9
CASSLGAQSGANVLTF
TGTGCCAGCAGCTTAGGTGCCCAGTCTGGGGCCAACGTCCTGACTTTC
>TRBJ1-2|TRBD1|-|TRBV28
CASLDRGLGYTF
TGTGCCAGCTTGGACAGGGGGCTTGGCTACACCTTC
>TRBJ2-4|-|-|TRBV7-9
CSSSLNQGTVRVKNIQYF
TGTTCCAGCAGCTTAAACCAGGGAACGGTTCGGGTCAAAAACATTCAGTACTTC
>TRBJ2-7|-|once|TRBV7-8
CASSLTYEQYF
TGTGCCAGCAGCCTAACCTACGAGCAGTACTTC
>TRBJ2-1|-|-|TRBV9
CASSDRVYDEQFF
TGTGCCAGCAGCGACAGGGTTTACGATGAGCAGTTCTTC
>TRBJ2-7|TRBD1|-|TRBV19
CASSPGQGGYEQYF
TGTGCCAGTAGCCCGGGACAGGGGGGATACGAGCAGTACTTC
>TRBJ2-1|TRBD1|-|TRBV2
CASSAGQGRYNEQFF
TGTGCCAGCAGCGCTGGACAGGGACGATACAATGAGCAGTTCTTC
>TRBJ2-1|-|-|TRBV7-7
CASSSGTRSHNEQFF
TGTGCTAGCAGCTCCGGGACTCGCTCCCACAATGAGCAGTTCTTC
>TRBJ1-1|-|few|TRBV29-1
CSVEKQLNTEAFF
TGCAGCGTTGAGAAACAGCTGAACACTGAAGCTTTCTTT
>TRBJ2-1|-|few|TRBV28
CASSLRDEQFF
TGTGCCAGCAGTTTACGCGATGAGCAGTTCTTC
>TRBJ2-5|TRBD2|-|TRBV7-2
CASSLRAGGETQYF
TGTGCCAGCAGCTTAAGGGCGGGGGGAGAGACCCAGTACTTC
>TRBJ2-3|TRBD2|once|TRBV19
CASSPWGLADPASTDTQYF
TGTGCCTCAAGCCCCTGGGGACTAGCGGACCCGGCAAGCACAGATACGCAGTATTTT
>TRBJ2-1|TRBD2|-|TRBV11-3
CASSLDGGAYNEQFF
TGTGCCAGCAGCTTAGACGGGGGGGCCTACAATGAGCAGTTCTTC